A selection of T cell receptor beta chains follows, all from one sample in a study of cytomegalovirus exposure and HLA in healthy donors. Method: immunoSEQ multiplex PCR; TCRdb's copy keeps in-frame clones and lacks some. The sample shows 150,000 or so clones, about four fifths of them seen only once. What was sequenced was PBMCs. The source is a woman under 30 in good health and CMV-seropositive. Both conserved end residues are part of each CDR3. The D gene is left open where the match is weak. Clone size, where shown, is once, few, many, or a class for clones that have expanded.

J gene | D gene | V gene | clone size | CDR3 protein | CDR3 DNA
TRBJ1-4 | . | TRBV15 | . | CATSRDRWRNPNEKLFF | TGTGCCACCAGCAGAGATCGGTGGAGGAACCCTAATGAAAAACTGTTTTTT
TRBJ2-2 | TRBD2 | TRBV4-2 | . | CASSREILREGSNSGELFF | TGTGCCAGCAGCCGAGAAATCCTACGGGAGGGTAGTAATTCCGGGGAGCTGTTTTTT
TRBJ1-1 | . | TRBV5-5 | . | CASSLFGEAFF | TGTGCCAGCAGCTTGTTCGGTGAAGCTTTCTTT
TRBJ2-7 | . | TRBV19 | . | CASSRQVSSYEQYF | TGTGCCAGTAGTAGACAGGTGAGCTCCTACGAGCAGTACTTC
TRBJ2-7 | TRBD1 | TRBV5-4 | . | CASSHGQGAWYEQYF | TGTGCCAGCAGCCACGGACAGGGGGCTTGGTACGAGCAGTACTTC
TRBJ2-5 | TRBD1 | TRBV7-9 | . | CASSWTTGDQETQYF | TGTGCCAGCAGCTGGACGACAGGGGACCAAGAGACCCAGTACTTC
TRBJ2-7 | TRBD1 | TRBV4-1 | . | CASSFGTGLYEQYF | TGCGCCAGCAGCTTCGGGACAGGTCTGTACGAGCAGTACTTC
TRBJ1-5 | . | TRBV6-5 | few | CASSSRRTSNQPQHF | TGTGCCAGCAGTTCCCGACGGACAAGCAATCAGCCCCAGCATTTT
TRBJ2-2 | TRBD2 | TRBV7-2 | . | CASSLRRGDTGELFF | TGTGCCAGCAGCTTAAGGCGGGGGGACACCGGGGAGCTGTTTTTT
TRBJ2-6 | TRBD2 | TRBV4-1 | . | CASSQTGTTGANVLTF | TGCGCCAGCAGCCAAACCGGGACTACTGGGGCCAACGTCCTGACTTTC
TRBJ2-2 | TRBD2 | TRBV7-2 | . | CASSLASGDTGELFF | TGTGCCAGCAGCTTAGCTAGCGGGGACACCGGGGAGCTGTTTTTT
TRBJ1-3 | . | TRBV11-3 | once | CASSFGSGNTIYF | TGTGCCAGCAGCTTCGGCTCTGGAAACACCATATATTTT
TRBJ1-2 | TRBD1 | TRBV4-1 | . | CASSQIQGTGRDGYTF | TGCGCCAGCAGCCAAATACAAGGGACAGGCCGGGATGGCTACACCTTC
TRBJ2-3 | . | TRBV5-4 | . | CASSLPGGDTQYF | TGTGCCAGCAGCTTGCCTGGGGGGGATACGCAGTATTTT
TRBJ1-2 | TRBD1 | TRBV6-1 | . | CASTMDRGTSRGYTF | TGTGCCAGCACCATGGACAGGGGTACATCTCGAGGCTACACCTTC
TRBJ2-1 | TRBD1 | TRBV2 | . | CATRAGRQGATDEQFF | TGTGCCACCCGAGCGGGTAGACAGGGGGCGACGGATGAGCAGTTCTTC
TRBJ2-2 | TRBD2 | TRBV5-1 | once | CASSPRLAGLNTGELFF | TGCGCCAGCAGCCCCAGACTAGCGGGGTTGAACACCGGGGAGCTGTTTTTT
TRBJ1-1 | . | TRBV20-1 | . | CSARGEAEAFF | TGCAGTGCTAGAGGGGAGGCTGAAGCTTTCTTT
TRBJ2-2 | . | TRBV1 | . | CTSSGSANTGELFF | TGCACCAGCAGCGGGAGCGCGAACACCGGGGAGCTGTTTTTT
TRBJ2-7 | . | TRBV7-6 | once | CASSPRGHQTYEQYF | TGTGCCAGCAGCCCGAGAGGCCACCAAACCTACGAGCAGTACTTC
TRBJ2-7 | TRBD1 | TRBV28 | . | CASSPTGGFHEQYF | TGTGCCAGCAGTCCGACAGGGGGATTCCACGAGCAGTACTTC
TRBJ2-5 | . | TRBV5-1 | . | CVSSLAFAGQETQYF | TGCGTCAGCAGCTTGGCCTTCGCAGGACAAGAGACCCAGTACTTC
TRBJ2-1 | . | TRBV19 | . | CASSPPGGVNEQFF | TGTGCCAGCAGTCCCCCAGGAGGGGTCAATGAGCAGTTCTTC
TRBJ1-5 | . | TRBV4-1 | . | CASSQGGEGLRQPQHF | TGCGCCAGCAGCCAAGGTGGTGAGGGTCTACGGCAGCCCCAGCATTTT
TRBJ1-4 | . | TRBV28 | . | CASRRGQANEKLFF | TGTGCCAGCAGGAGGGGACAAGCAAATGAAAAACTGTTTTTT
TRBJ1-6 | . | TRBV19 | . | CASSGQGNSPLHF | TGTGCCAGTAGTGGGCAGGGGAATTCACCCCTCCACTTT
TRBJ1-4 | . | TRBV5-1 | . | CASSLRREAEKLFF | TGCGCCAGCAGCTTGAGACGGGAGGCTGAAAAACTGTTTTTT
TRBJ1-2 | . | TRBV29-1 | . | CSVEDLRGLDYGYTF | TGCAGCGTTGAAGATCTTAGGGGCTTGGACTATGGCTACACCTTC
TRBJ2-3 | TRBD1 | TRBV10-3 | few | CAIRPDRAGDTQYF | TGTGCCATCAGACCGGACAGGGCGGGGGATACGCAGTATTTT
TRBJ2-7 | TRBD1 | TRBV27 | . | CASRSYRGRGEQYF | TGTGCCAGCAGGAGCTACAGGGGACGTGGGGAGCAGTACTTC
TRBJ2-7 | . | TRBV2 | once | CASSEEGPGTEQYF | TGTGCCAGCAGTGAGGAGGGGCCAGGCACAGAGCAGTACTTC
TRBJ1-5 | . | TRBV28 | once | CASSYSGAEDLSQHF | TGTGCCAGCAGTTATAGTGGGGCAGAAGACTTATCCCAGCATTTT
TRBJ2-3 | TRBD2 | TRBV29-1 | once | CSGLAGGADTQYF | TGCAGCGGACTAGCGGGCGGGGCAGATACGCAGTATTTT
TRBJ1-4 | . | TRBV7-9 | . | CASSPDQLSEKLFF | TGTGCCAGCAGCCCCGATCAGTTAAGTGAAAAACTGTTTTTT
TRBJ1-1 | TRBD1 | TRBV7-9 | . | CASGQGGIITEAFF | TGTGCCAGCGGGCAGGGGGGAATTATCACTGAAGCTTTCTTT
TRBJ1-2 | . | TRBV7-8 | . | CASSLARLSGNYGYTF | TGTGCCAGCAGCTTAGCCAGACTGAGCGGGAACTATGGCTACACCTTC
TRBJ2-7 | . | TRBV27 | . | CASARTVSYEQYF | TGTGCCAGCGCGAGGACAGTTTCCTACGAGCAGTACTTC
TRBJ2-7 | . | TRBV4-3 | . | CASSQDEGVSYEQYF | TGCGCCAGCAGCCAAGATGAGGGCGTATCCTACGAGCAGTACTTC
TRBJ1-1 | TRBD1 | TRBV18 | . | CASSPIGRQGAEAFF | TGTGCCAGCTCACCAATCGGCCGACAGGGCGCTGAAGCTTTCTTT
TRBJ2-5 | TRBD2 | TRBV5-4 | . | CASSREPGLGTKTQYF | TGTGCCAGCAGCAGAGAACCGGGACTAGGAACAAAGACCCAGTACTTC
TRBJ2-7 | TRBD1 | TRBV28 | . | CASTTGGYEQYF | TGTGCCAGTACCACAGGGGGCTACGAGCAGTACTTC
TRBJ2-5 | TRBD1 | TRBV27 | . | CASSPNLGQAEETQYF | TGTGCCAGCAGTCCGAACCTAGGACAGGCTGAAGAGACCCAGTACTTC
TRBJ2-3 | . | TRBV5-4 | . | CASSSGAGTDTQYF | TGTGCCAGCAGCTCAGGGGCGGGCACAGATACGCAGTATTTT
TRBJ2-3 | TRBD2 | TRBV11-2 | . | CASTPTGRGDGYF | TGTGCCAGCACCCCAACCGGTCGGGGGGATGGGTATTTT
TRBJ2-3 | TRBD2 | TRBV11-2 | . | CASDRTSGDTDTQYF | TGTGCCAGCGATCGGACTAGCGGGGACACAGATACGCAGTATTTT
TRBJ2-5 | . | TRBV5-4 | . | CASSLAGMETQYF | TGTGCCAGCAGCTTGGCGGGAATGGAGACCCAGTACTTC
TRBJ1-5 | . | TRBV30 | few | CAWTPTGHNQPQHF | TGTGCCTGGACCCCGACAGGACACAATCAGCCCCAGCATTTT
TRBJ1-3 | TRBD1 | TRBV7-2 | . | CASSRTGNINTIYF | TGTGCCAGCAGCCGGACAGGGAACATAAACACCATATATTTT
TRBJ2-1 | TRBD2 | TRBV10-3 | . | CASKTTSGGSYNEQFF | TGTGCCAGCAAGACCACTAGCGGGGGCTCCTACAATGAGCAGTTCTTC
TRBJ1-6 | . | TRBV4-3 | . | CASSQLGNSPLHF | TGCGCCAGCAGCCAACTCGGGAATTCACCCCTCCACTTT
TRBJ1-2 | . | TRBV5-4 | . | CASSQRVGGYTF | TGTGCCAGCAGCCAGAGGGTAGGTGGCTACACCTTC
TRBJ1-2 | TRBD1 | TRBV5-1 | . | CASTERTGGVGYTF | TGCGCCAGCACGGAGCGTACAGGGGGGGTTGGCTACACCTTC